Included here is one T cell receptor (beta chain) sequence, with context. This may be a read error, as it is one base from a much larger clone. The conserved final phenylalanine or tryptophan is absent from the CDR3, which likely points to a read error. Time point reported: newly diagnosed GD, antithyroid drugs for less than 3 months. The TCR library was made from RNA that had been extracted from PBMCs in TRIzol. Patients came from an endocrinology department in Xi'an, China. The sample belongs to a study of regulatory T cells in long-lasting Graves disease. Looking at the study overall: For under 3 months, newly diagnosed Graves' patients had been taking antithyroid drugs.

According to the study, TCR beta libraries were built with iRepertoire HTBI primers and CDR3-region Arm-PCR. MiXCR was run by TCRdb on the multiplex PCR reads, yielding one entry per CDR3 protein. The repertoire consists of 520,000 or so distinct CDR3 sequences, with around 11% occurring once and the leading ten covering approximately 9.6%. CDR3 length equals 14 residues. Germline CDR1 reads GTSNPN; CDR2 reads SVGIG (reference sequence). This sample was shared with a second study, whose subject was T cells in Graves' hyperthyroidism and ophthalmopathy. From that paper: The hyperthyroidism patients had all been newly diagnosed, and their disease duration was under 2 months. Their ages ranged from 18 to 65 years. The HTBI primer set drove a first-round RT-PCR of the TCR CDR3.

This rearrangement joins TRBV30 to TRBJ2-5, with D tentatively TRBD2 (5 bases). Gene TRBJ2-1 matches the end of the DNA better, so the J call may be wrong. This TCR was sampled from a woman aged 25 to 39 with Graves disease. Material: peripheral blood mononuclear cells (PBMCs), obtained at new diagnosis, from a patient treated with antithyroid drugs. The CDR3 spells CAWRSGFTRDEQFL. The CDR3 coding sequence is TGTGCCTGGCGGTCAGGATTTACTAGGGATGAGCAGTTCCTC.